This T cell receptor beta chain originates from a study of cytomegalovirus exposure and HLA in healthy donors listed by TCRdb under 2017. For the study in its entirety: In an earlier analysis of roughly 500 of the donors, 276 Gb of sequence data and 90 million to 120 million unique TCR beta sequences from 180 million or so T cells were reported. An early release covering about 600 HLA-typed donors comprised approximately 300 gigabases of sequencing data and 65 million to 100 million unique TCR sequences. Of the roughly 390 genotyped donors, 70% to 90% were placed in the genetic ancestry cluster associated with self-reported Caucasian donors. The aim of the study was to test whether cataloging public T cell receptors could identify signatures of past pathogen exposure. The study profiled the T cell repertoires of around 700 subjects by immunosequencing and related them to cytomegalovirus serostatus. Besides the first cohort of roughly 700 subjects, a separate validation cohort made up of over a hundred different subjects was used. To predict cytomegalovirus infection status, the study brought together high-throughput TCR immunosequencing, statistical association of individual TCRs with disease status, and machine learning. To study patterns of TCR occurrence, a later analysis re-analyzed previously published TCR beta repertoires from 500 to 850 donors and added high-resolution HLA genotyping. In the later analysis, no new phenotypic data were used to find candidate immune exposures; instead, reliance was placed on TCR beta sequences and their occurrence across donors. An earlier analysis of approximately 580 of the donors used high-throughput TCR beta sequencing to judge whether each TCR beta V gene segment behaved as functional or pseudogenic. Donor age, sex, ethnicity and CMV serostatus were collected together with the repertoire data. A later genetic analysis used genome-wide SNP genotypes for about three fifths of the 666 donors, treating that subset as a discovery cohort. All discovery cohort repertoires had been generated on a single sequencing platform. Class I and class II HLA loci were covered by the typing at four-digit resolution. The number of typed donors differed by locus: roughly 620-630 for A, B, C, DRB1 and DQB1; some 540 for DQA1; 600 to 610 for DPA1; and roughly 490 for DPB1. Because of strong linkage in the cohort, five DR-DQ haplotypes were treated as single units for association and clustering. On average, around 200,000 unique TCR beta nucleotide sequences were sequenced per donor among a few hundred genotyped donors of the cohort, with roughly 18% of those sequences being non-productive. The study at large found these results: A total of some 180 TCR beta chains were listed by the study as associated with cytomegalovirus. A further reported finding was that TCR beta sequences accurately predicted the HLA-A and HLA-B alleles for most subjects in the first cohort. Only TCR beta chains were sequenced in this cohort, and the absence of alpha or paired-chain data limited detectable features. Correlated functional status among segregating V segments might reflect linkage disequilibrium, but an unknown experimental factor could not be ruled out. Most TCR sequences were seen in very few donors, while some public TCRs were found in many individuals. In an earlier analysis of more than 500 of the donors, most TCR beta V segments appeared in productive rearrangements about 87% or about 30% of the time, broadly matching IMGT annotations. The presence/absence analyses assumed that sequencing depth was roughly uniform across donors, and that assumption may not be true. V-gene and J-gene trimming of TCR beta chains was associated with a missense DCLRE1C variant in a later genetic analysis, and the association was replicated in an independent cohort. In a later analysis, some 17,000 TCR beta sequences were associated with specific HLA alleles at a false discovery rate of 0.05. When HLA alleles, especially DR and DQ, strongly co-occurred, attributing TCR associations to individual alleles was difficult. CMV serostatus was the only immune exposure information available for the cohort. The authors suggested that the approach could potentially be generalized to other disease states and immunological phenotypes. In a later analysis, TCR association rates were found to vary across HLA loci, with the most associated TCRs seen for DRB1 alleles and the fewest for HLA-C alleles. The classifier was reported to diagnose cytomegalovirus status with high specificity and sensitivity in both the original cohort and the validation cohort. In a later analysis, HLA-associated TCR beta chains were found to be more clonally expanded and to have lower generation probabilities than equally common non-associated chains. In a later genetic analysis, fewer N-insertions in productive TCRs were reported among donors in an Asian-associated ancestry cluster than the approximately 670-donor mean. Some IMGT-functional V segments, including TRBV6-2 and TRBV6-3, could not be distinguished by the 87-base-pair reads and were therefore excluded. HLA typing was unavailable for some donors at each locus, so association tests used only the typed subset. In a later analysis, several top co-occurrence clusters were reported to appear linked to parvovirus B19, influenza, CMV and Epstein-Barr virus. In vitro tests confirmed that three of the cytomegalovirus-associated TCR beta chains recognize cytomegalovirus antigens. The sequencing pipeline was judged likely to have produced a cluster of highly shared sequence variants as a technical artifact. The earlier analysis of about 600 of the donors excluded 15 to 20 rarely observed V segments, including chromosome 9 orphons, because counts were too low. According to a later analysis, most CMV-associated TCR beta chains appeared to be HLA-restricted, and the HLA associations seemed to be driven largely by CMV exposure.

The cohort consisted of approximately 690 healthy bone marrow donors. At the time of sampling, all cohort members were nominally healthy, though unrecorded immune exposures were likely present. The donor tested CMV seronegative, placing the donor among the 350 or so seronegative members of the cohort. Each donor provided a peripheral blood sample, and peripheral blood mononuclear cells were used for TCR beta sequencing. Genomic DNA extraction from the blood cell samples was performed with the Qiagen DNeasy Blood Extraction Kit. V is clipped by 4 bases and J by 5 bases, and the sequence between their germline boundaries is 9 bases long. The CDR1 and CDR2 encoded by the germline V gene (reference sequence) are LNHDA and SQIVND. Including cysteine and phenylalanine, the CDR3 has 13 amino acids. Only the CDR3 part of the read is kept: 39 bases, read in frame from the first base. The receptor library was made with the immunoSEQ multiplex PCR assay. A mixture of 60 forward primers for TCR Vbeta segments and 13 reverse primers for TCR Jbeta segments was used in the multiplex PCR. The CDR3 region of rearranged TCR beta genes was amplified from genomic DNA by a multiplex PCR assay. The amplified TCR beta libraries were sequenced on the Illumina HiSeq System as 87-base-pair reads. For the original study's pipeline: A later analysis counted approximately 84 million unique TCR beta chains across the 600 to 850 repertoires, and some 12 million of these chains were shared by at least two donors. To remove PCR and sequencing errors, raw reads were error-corrected and collapsed into unique sequences using a nearest-neighbor algorithm that merged closely related sequences. Alignment of CDR3 sequences to IMGT reference sequences was used to assign V, D and J gene segments. For a sequence to be retained, at least a six-nucleotide match to both a V gene segment and a J gene segment was required. Rearrangements were called productive when the CDR3 lacked stop codons and stayed in frame with V and J; all others were non-productive. CDR3 was defined by IMGT convention, running from the second conserved V-encoded cysteine to the conserved J-encoded phenylalanine. Sequences without an unambiguous match to a single V gene segment were excluded from the earlier analysis of 450 to 650 of the donors. In an earlier analysis of approximately 590 of the donors, a V segment was called functional when productive rearrangements were above 56.7%, and segregating when the standard deviation between donors exceeded 5%. To diagnose cytomegalovirus status from the catalog of TCR beta chain sequences, a statistical classification framework was built. In a later analysis, V and J genes were assigned by comparing TCR nucleotide sequences against IMGT/GENE-DB human TR gene sequences. The TCRdist pipeline was used in a later analysis to assign CDR3 sequences and most-parsimonious VDJ recombination scenarios. In a later analysis, every TCR beta chain was defined by the combination of its CDR3 amino acid sequence and its V-gene family, and reads without a unique V-gene family were dropped. To address suspected cross-contamination and a sequencing artifact, a later analysis removed over 500 highly shared, low-generation-probability nucleotide sequences. A later analysis calculated a clonal expansion index for each public chain from normalized within-repertoire ranks of inferred template counts. In a later analysis, generation probabilities were computed using a VDJ recombination model fitted to out-of-frame rearrangements, and the results were checked against IGoR. In a later analysis, TCR-TCR, TCR-HLA and TCR-CMV co-occurrence was scored with hypergeometric tests, and a repertoire-size bias correction was applied to TCR pairs. A later analysis estimated false discovery rates by permuting HLA or CMV assignments 20 times. In a later analysis, co-occurring TCRs were grouped using DBSCAN, with TCRdist sequence similarity added in when clustering inside HLA-allele-positive subsets. Repertoires with fewer than 30,000 or more than 120,000 public chains were left out of co-occurrence clustering, as were five repertoires with anomalous nucleotide sharing. Imported from immuneACCESS, the table was reduced by TCRdb to in-frame sequences with V and J called. These copies leave out some clones; in studies compared against another copy, an unresolved V gene accounts for under half, and the cause of the remainder is not known. V and J calls and clone size follow that table, whereas D and trimming were derived from the DNA. The sample profile shows about 150,000 clones; 85% of them were found once. The top ten clones comprise 1% of the sample.

In the case of this clone: What this receptor recognizes is not known. The sample holds no much larger clone one base away, and base qualities are not on file.

The clonotype comes from a boy younger than 10 in good health and CMV-seronegative. Sequenced sample: PBMCs. The sequence is built from TRBV19 and TRBJ2-4; tentative D gene TRBD2, with 5 bases matching. Here is the DNA: TGTGCCAGTAGTACGGGAATTGAAAACATTCAGTACTTC. Its amino acids are CASSTGIENIQYF.